This TCR beta chain was identified during a study of Tregs in tolerant kidney transplant recipients. Study conclusions and caveats: Validation in larger populations is needed because few patients were studied.

With respect to this clone: Its antigen is unknown.

The protocol was immunoSEQ multiplex PCR, while the TCRdb copy is restricted to in-frame clones and leaves out a portion. The repertoire includes 200,000 to 300,000 clones, about 80% of them detected once, and approximately 0.69% sits in the top ten. Germline CDR1 reads KGHSH; CDR2 reads LQKENI. The CDR3 has 15 amino acids. The V end was cut by 3 bases, the J end by 8 bases, with 19 bases between. The rearrangement joins TRBV18 to TRBJ1-2, with a possible D match to TRBD1 (6 bases). The TCR comes from a human donor in good health. Sequenced input: CD4+ T cells from blood. The CDR3 coding sequence is TGTGCCAGCTCACCCACGGGCAGGGGCTTAGCAGGCTACACCTTC. It codes for CASSPTGRGLAGYTF.